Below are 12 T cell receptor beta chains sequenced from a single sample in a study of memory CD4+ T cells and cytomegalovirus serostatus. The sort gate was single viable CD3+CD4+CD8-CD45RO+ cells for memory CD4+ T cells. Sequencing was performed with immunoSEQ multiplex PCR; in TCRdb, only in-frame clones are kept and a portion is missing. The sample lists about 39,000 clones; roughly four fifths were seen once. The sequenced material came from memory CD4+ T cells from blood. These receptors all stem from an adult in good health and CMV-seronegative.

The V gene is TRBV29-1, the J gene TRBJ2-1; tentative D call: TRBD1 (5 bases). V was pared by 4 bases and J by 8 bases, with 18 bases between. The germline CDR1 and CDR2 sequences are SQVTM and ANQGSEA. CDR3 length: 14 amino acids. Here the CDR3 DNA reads TGCAGCGTTGTGGGGCCCGGCAGTCCGGATGAGCAGTTCTTC. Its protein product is CSVVGPGSPDEQFF.

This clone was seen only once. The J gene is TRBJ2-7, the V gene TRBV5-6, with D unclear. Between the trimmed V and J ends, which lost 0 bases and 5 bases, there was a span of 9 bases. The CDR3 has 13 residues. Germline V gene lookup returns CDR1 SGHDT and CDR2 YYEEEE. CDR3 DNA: TGTGCCAGCAGCTTGGTCGGTACCAACGAGCAGTACTTC. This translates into CASSLVGTNEQYF.

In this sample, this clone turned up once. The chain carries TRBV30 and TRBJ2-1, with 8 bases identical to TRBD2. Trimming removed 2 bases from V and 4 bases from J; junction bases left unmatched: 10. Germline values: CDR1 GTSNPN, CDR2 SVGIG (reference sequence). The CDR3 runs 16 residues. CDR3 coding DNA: TGTGCCTGGAGTTCCCCCGGGGGGGCTGGGTACAATGAGCAGTTCTTC. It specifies CAWSSPGGAGYNEQFF.

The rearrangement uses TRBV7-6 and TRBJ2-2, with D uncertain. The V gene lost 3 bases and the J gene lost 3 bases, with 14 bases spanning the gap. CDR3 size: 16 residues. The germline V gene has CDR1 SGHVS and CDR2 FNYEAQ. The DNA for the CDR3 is TGTGCCAGCAGCTTTAGAGTGCAGGCCTACACCGGGGAGCTGTTTTTT. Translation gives CASSFRVQAYTGELFF.

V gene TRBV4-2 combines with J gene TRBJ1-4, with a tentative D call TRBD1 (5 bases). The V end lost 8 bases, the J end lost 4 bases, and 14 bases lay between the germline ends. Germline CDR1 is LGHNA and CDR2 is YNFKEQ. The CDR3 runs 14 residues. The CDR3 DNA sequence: TGTGCCAGCGGACGGGGGTCGGATAATGAAAAACTGTTTTTT. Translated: CASGRGSDNEKLFF.

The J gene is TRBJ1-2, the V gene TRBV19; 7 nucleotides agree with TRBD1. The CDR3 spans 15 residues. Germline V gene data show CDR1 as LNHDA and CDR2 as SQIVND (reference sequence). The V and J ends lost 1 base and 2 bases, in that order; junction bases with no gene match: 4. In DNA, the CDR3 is TGTGCCAGTAGTATAGCACCAGGGGGGAACTATGGCTACACCTTC. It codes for CASSIAPGGNYGYTF.

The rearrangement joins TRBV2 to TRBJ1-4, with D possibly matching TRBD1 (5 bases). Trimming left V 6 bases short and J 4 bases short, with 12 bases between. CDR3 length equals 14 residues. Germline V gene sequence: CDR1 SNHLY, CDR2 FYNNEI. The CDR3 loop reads CASRARDGNEKLFF. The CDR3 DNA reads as TGTGCCAGCAGGGCCCGGGACGGTAATGAAAAACTGTTTTTT.

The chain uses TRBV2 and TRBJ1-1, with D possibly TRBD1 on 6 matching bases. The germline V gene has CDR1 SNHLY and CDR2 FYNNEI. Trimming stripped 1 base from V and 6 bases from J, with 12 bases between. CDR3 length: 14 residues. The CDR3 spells CASSEVGRGPEAFF. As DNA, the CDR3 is TGTGCCAGCAGTGAAGTTGGCAGGGGCCCTGAAGCTTTCTTT.

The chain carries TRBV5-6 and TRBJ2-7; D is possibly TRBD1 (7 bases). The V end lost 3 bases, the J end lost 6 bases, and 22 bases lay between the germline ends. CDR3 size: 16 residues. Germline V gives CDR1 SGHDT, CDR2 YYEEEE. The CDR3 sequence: CASSSLSKRQGGEQYF. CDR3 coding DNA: TGTGCCAGCAGCTCCTTATCGAAGCGACAGGGAGGCGAGCAGTACTTC.

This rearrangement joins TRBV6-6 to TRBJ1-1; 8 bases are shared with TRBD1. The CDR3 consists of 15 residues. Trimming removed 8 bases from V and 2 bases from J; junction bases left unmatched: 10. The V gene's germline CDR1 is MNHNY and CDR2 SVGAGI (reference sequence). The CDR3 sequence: CASGQGHEKNTEAFF. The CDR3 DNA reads TGTGCCAGCGGACAGGGCCATGAAAAAAACACTGAAGCTTTCTTT.

The CDR3 sequence is CASSDRGQRNEKLFF. CDR3 nucleotides: TGTGCCAGCAGTGATCGGGGACAGAGAAATGAAAAACTGTTTTTT. The gene calls are TRBV2 and TRBJ1-4, with 7 positions matching TRBD1. The CDR3 sequence is 15 residues long. Looked up from germline, CDR1 is SNHLY and CDR2 is FYNNEI. V trimming: 3 bases; J trimming: 5 bases; junction bases outside the gene matches: 6.

The CDR3 DNA sequence: TGTGCCAGCAGTTTTCAGTTACCTACCGGGGAGCTGTTTTTT. Translation: CASSFQLPTGELFF. The chain couples TRBV27 to TRBJ2-2; D gene uncertain. The CDR3 covers 14 residues. Germline V CDR1 and CDR2: MNHEY, SMNVEV (reference sequence). V was trimmed by 3 bases and J by 5 bases, leaving 10 bases between them.